The clone carrying this T cell receptor beta chain was seen many times. Unique molecular identifiers featured in how the TCRbeta library was prepared. MiXCR was run by TCRdb on the PCR reads, yielding one entry per CDR3 protein. The sample lists hundreds of thousands of distinct CDR3 sequences; 12% were seen once. The sample is drawn from a study of T-cell reconstitution after alpha-beta-depleted transplantation in children. CDR3 size: 14 residues. V was shortened by 5 bases and J by 6 bases, with 17 bases between the two germline ends. The TCR sequence derives from a human donor who donated a stem cell graft to a child with acute lymphoblastic leukemia. The rearrangement joins TRBV12-3 or TRBV12-4 to TRBJ2-7; a possible D gene is TRBD1 (6 bases). The material was PBMCs from the stem cell graft donor, obtained from the stem cell graft. CDR3 amino acids: CASSPWTAAREQYF. Written as DNA, the CDR3 is TGTGCCAGCAGTCCCTGGACAGCCGCCCGCGAGCAGTACTTC.